The clone carrying this T cell receptor (beta chain) was seen more than once but under ten times. Enrollees, about 18 to 100 years old, lived in about two dozen US areas. Two consecutive negative NP/OP PCR tests, clearance, or resolved symptoms defined Cohort 3 recovery. CDR3 length: 14 amino acids. Germline lookup yields CDR1 SGHRS and CDR2 YFSETQ. The J segment lost 4 bases and the V segment lost 5 bases, leaving 5 bases of the junction unmatched. This specimen comes from a study of blood T cell repertoires in COVID-19. In the original workflow: Amplification of reference gene primers was used by the study to estimate nucleated cell counts. Sequencing was performed with immunoSEQ multiplex PCR; in TCRdb, only in-frame clones are kept and a portion is missing. V and J calls and clone size are given by that table; D and trimming were obtained from the DNA. Among just over 300,000 clones listed, 70% to 90% were seen once.

The material sequenced was PBMCs or T cells enriched from blood (not recorded which). The chain uses TRBV5-1 and TRBJ2-1; the match to TRBD1 covers 8 bases. This receptor was identified in a man aged 25-45 years who had recovered from COVID-19. The CDR3 coding sequence is TGCGCCAGCAGGACAGGGGAAATTTACAATGAGCAGTTCTTC. It translates to CASRTGEIYNEQFF.